Presented here are 12 T cell receptor beta chains from one specimen sequenced in a study of blood T cell repertoires in COVID-19. The table came from immunoSEQ multiplex PCR; TCRdb's copy has only in-frame clones and leaves some out. The sample carries about 410,000 clones, 86% recorded once. The sequenced sample consisted of peripheral blood. These receptors all stem from a woman aged 25 to 39 with active or convalescent COVID-19.

The table lists this clone with a few counts. V gene TRBV19 combines with J gene TRBJ1-5; D uncertain. The CDR3 totals 13 residues. Germline CDR1 and CDR2: LNHDA and SQIVND (reference sequence). The V gene lost 2 bases and the J gene lost 5 bases, with 7 bases spanning the gap. CDR3: CASSIYEDQPQHF. Written as DNA, the CDR3 is TGTGCCAGTAGTATATATGAGGATCAGCCCCAGCATTTT.

The chain couples TRBV6-5 to TRBJ1-1; D possibly corresponds to TRBD1 (5 bases). The CDR3 loop spans 13 amino acids. Germline CDR1 is MNHEY and CDR2 is SVGAGI. Trimming removed 4 bases from V and 1 base from J, with 7 bases in between. The CDR3 DNA reads as TGTGCCAGCAGTTTCGGGGGGAACACTGAAGCTTTCTTT. Translated: CASSFGGNTEAFF.

J is TRBJ1-1 and V is TRBV5-1, with D perhaps TRBD1 (6 bases). Germline V lookup: CDR1 SGHRS, CDR2 YFSETQ. The CDR3 loop spans 15 amino acids. Between the trimmed V and J ends, which lost 2 bases and 0 bases, there was a span of 11 bases. CDR3 sequence (DNA): TGCGCCAGCAGCTTCCAGGGGCCCCTGAACACTGAAGCTTTCTTT. Translated: CASSFQGPLNTEAFF.

The gene calls are TRBV4-1 and TRBJ2-3; D is possibly TRBD1 (5 bases). In germline, CDR1 is MGHRA, CDR2 YSYEKL. This CDR3 spans 17 amino acids. V lost 2 bases and J lost 3, with 18 bases in between. The CDR3 region has the DNA TGCGCCAGCAGCCAAACATGGGGCACCATGGGGACAGATACGCAGTATTTT. Protein: CASSQTWGTMGTDTQYF.

The chain recombines TRBV29-1 with TRBJ2-1; maybe TRBD2 (6 bases). Between the trimmed V and J ends, which lost 3 bases and 12 bases, there was a span of 12 bases. The CDR3 sequence is 11 residues long. CDR1 and CDR2 (germline): SQVTM, ANQGSEA. CDR3: CSVDYAAGQFF. The CDR3 DNA reads as TGCAGCGTTGATTACGCAGCGGGGCAGTTCTTC.

This chain connects TRBV6-4 to TRBJ2-7; 7 nucleotides agree with TRBD1. Germline trimming cut 6 bases from V and 5 bases from J; bases unmatched to any gene: 7. This CDR3 has 13 amino acids. Germline CDR1 reads MRHNA; CDR2 reads SNTAGT. Here the CDR3 DNA reads TGTGCCAGCAGAGGGACAGATGGGGACGAGCAGTACTTC. Translation: CASRGTDGDEQYF.

This clone was picked up one time. V is TRBV4-1 and J is TRBJ2-4; 10 nucleotides match TRBD2. The ends lost 0 bases at V and 3 bases at J; junction bases unmatched: 14. Germline V gives CDR1 MGHRA, CDR2 YSYEKL. This CDR3 contains 20 residues. CDR3 sequence (DNA): TGCGCCAGCAGCCAAGATTATCGGACTAGCGGTCCCTTAAACAAAAACATTCAGTACTTC. Translation: CASSQDYRTSGPLNKNIQYF.

As concerns this clone: Other DNA sequences of this sample code for an identical CDR3. The chain links TRBV3-1 (or the pseudogene TRBV3-2) to TRBJ2-3; 10 nucleotides line up with TRBD2. The length of the CDR3 is 16 residues. V was pared by 0 bases and J by 1 base, with 1 base of the junction left unmatched. Germline assignment: CDR1 LGHDT and CDR2 YNNKEL (reference sequence). The CDR3 loop reads CASSQEGLAGTDTQYF. CDR3 DNA sequence: TGTGCCAGCAGCCAAGAAGGACTAGCGGGCACAGATACGCAGTATTTT.

This chain uses TRBV18 with TRBJ1-2; D unresolved. The CDR3 extends over 15 amino acids. Germline CDR1 reads KGHSH; CDR2 reads LQKENI. V dropped 3 bases and J dropped 2 bases, with 13 bases sitting between them. The CDR3 reads CASSPRPTQNYGYTF. CDR3 bases: TGTGCCAGCTCACCCCGCCCTACACAGAACTATGGCTACACCTTC.

The chain employs TRBV19 and TRBJ1-4; 7 nucleotides align to TRBD1. From germline, CDR1 is LNHDA and CDR2 SQIVND (reference sequence). The J segment lost 6 bases and the V segment lost 6 bases, leaving 7 bases of the junction unmatched. The CDR3 extends over 14 amino acids. The CDR3 here is CASRRVDRDEKLFF. CDR3 nucleotide sequence: TGTGCCAGTAGGAGGGTTGACAGGGATGAAAAACTGTTTTTT.

The table lists this clone with a few counts. CDR3 sequence reads: CASSSKNSGTGTYGYTF. The DNA for the CDR3 is TGTGCCAGCAGCTCAAAAAACTCCGGGACAGGGACCTATGGCTACACCTTC. The chain links TRBV11-3 to TRBJ1-2, with 9 positions matching TRBD1. With V trimmed by 4 bases and J by 4 bases, 13 bases remained unmatched. Germline loops: CDR1 SGHNT, CDR2 YENEEA. CDR3 length equals 17 residues.

The J gene is TRBJ1-1, the V gene TRBV6-5, with D tentatively TRBD1 (5 bases). The ends were cut back, 6 bases at V and 3 bases at J, with 11 bases in the middle. Germline CDR1 MNHEY, CDR2 SVGAGI. The CDR3 runs 13 residues. The CDR3 DNA is TGTGCCAGCAGGATCACAGGCGACACTGAAGCTTTCTTT. Its protein product is CASRITGDTEAFF.